The entry below gives a single T cell receptor (beta chain) sequence along with its context. The antigen is unknown. The CDR3 extends over 15 amino acids. CDR1 is SNHLY and CDR2 is FYNNEI in the germline V gene. The germline V and J ends were trimmed by 6 bases and 4 bases, with 18 bases remaining between them. The record originates from a study of response to subunit inactivated influenza vaccine. General observations from the study: A suggestion made by the authors is that each seasonal influenza vaccination recruits few new T cells.

TCRdb independently ran MiXCR on the RT-PCR reads; one entry per CDR3 protein. This sample has over 150,000 distinct CDR3 sequences, with about 11% found just once. The V and J genes are TRBV2 and TRBJ1-2; D is unresolved. This sequence originates from a man in his fifties who received an inactivated influenza vaccine. Sample: non-naive T cells sorted from PBMCs, taken around seven weeks after vaccination. The CDR3 region has the DNA TGTGCCAGCAGAGCCCCCTCCGGGATCATCTATGGCTACACCTTC. Encoded protein: CASRAPSGIIYGYTF.